This T cell receptor (beta chain) was sequenced in a study of somatic mutations in cytotoxic T cells in rheumatoid arthritis. The repertoire was sequenced with immunoSEQ multiplex PCR; TCRdb's copy has only in-frame clones and lacks some. The sample lists under 25,000 clones; 85% were seen once. CDR1 is LGHNA and CDR2 is YNFKEQ in the germline V gene. The CDR3 consists of 20 residues. The V segment lost 0 bases and the J segment 2 bases; nucleotides outside the gene matches: 14. The sequencing input was CD8+ T cells sorted from blood. The TCR comes from a woman between 40 and 55 years old with rheumatoid arthritis. J is TRBJ2-3 and V is TRBV4-2, with 10 bases aligning to TRBD2. The DNA for the CDR3 is TGTGCCAGCAGCCAAGAGATCCCATCGCTAGCGGGGGTTCCCACAGATACGCAGTATTTT. Amino acids: CASSQEIPSLAGVPTDTQYF.